What follows is one T cell receptor beta chain and its context. The antigen this receptor binds is unknown. This sample was sequenced with an Illumina HiSeq 2500. Sequencing libraries were built by amplifying the recombined TCRbeta locus with a previously published PCR protocol. Under the source paper's analysis protocol: Reads whose average quality score was below 30 were removed, and the reads that remained were processed with IMSEQ. Each clonotype was defined by Vbeta gene, Jbeta gene and CDR3 amino acid sequence. Repertoire overlap between populations was quantified with the Morisita-Horn index computed on the top 100 expanded clones. Renyi diversity profiles calculated on the top 100 expanded clones were used to assess clonal diversity. The reads were reprocessed in TCRdb, with one entry per CDR3 protein sequence and no accompanying DNA. It is TCRdb's table, rather than the study itself, that gives the V and J calls and clone size. The table kept for this sample lists approximately 2,500 distinct CDR3 sequences. The top ten constitute over 4% of the sample.

The data belong to a study of GPR56 and killer-like receptors on CD4 memory cells (dated by TCRdb to about 2019). In terms of the full investigation: It was proposed in the study that human CD4+ memory T-cell differentiation and cytokine production potential are marked by progressive acquisition of KLRB1, KLRG1, GPR56 and then KLRF1. Healthy blood donors in the study were described as age-matched to the liver disease patients, whose median age was roughly 70 years. Findings and caveats that apply to the study as a whole: Diversity and similarity analyses were restricted to the 100 most expanded clones per population rather than full repertoires. Overlap of TCR repertoires was observed especially between the late populations 4 and 5, and partly population 3. Clones dominating late populations 4 and 5 were also found in early populations 1 and 2, which the authors took as evidence for linear differentiation. Clonal frequency was low in the marker-negative population and increased progressively along the proposed pathway, with TCRbeta diversity decreasing accordingly.

From a lookup of the germline V gene (reference sequence), CDR1 and CDR2 are DFQATT and SNEGSKA. From cysteine to phenylalanine, the CDR3 is 15 amino acids long. DNA was not recorded. Prior to TCRbeta sequencing, five KLR/GPR56-defined CD4+ populations were enriched by fluorescence-activated cell sorting. TCRbeta repertoires of five CD4+ T-cell subsets defined by KLRB1, KLRG1, GPR56 and KLRF1 expression were sequenced to test a linear memory differentiation pathway. TCR-sequenced cells came from peripheral blood of healthy control individuals, reported as five donors in the TCRbeta analysis figure. Heparinized peripheral blood was collected, and every sample was processed within one hour of retrieval. Blood was diluted 1:2 in PBS, and peripheral blood mononuclear cells were then isolated from the diluted blood at room temperature by Biocoll density gradient centrifugation. Before flow sorting, CD4+ T cells were enriched from freshly isolated PBMCs by magnetic sorting with anti-CD4 MicroBeads. A BD FACSAria II was used to sort CD4+ T cells enriched from PBMCs of healthy donors according to marker expression. For surface staining, the researchers used Miltenyi Biotec antibodies: anti-KLRB1 clone 191B8, anti-KLRF1 clone 4A4.D10 and anti-KLRG1 clone REA261.

Recombination joined TRBV20-1 with TRBJ2-1; lacking DNA, the TRBD1 call made by TCRdb goes unchecked. The receptor's source is a human donor in good health. Sequencing used memory CD4+ T cells from blood. The CDR3 sequence is CSARRDPSAYNEQFF.